This T cell receptor (beta chain) was captured by sequencing in a study of cytomegalovirus exposure and HLA in healthy donors. General study findings and limits: Another analysis was done later, and it associated fewer than 20,000 TCR beta sequences with HLA alleles at 0.05 false discovery rate. Apart from CMV serostatus, no immune exposure information was available. Within a later analysis, the majority of CMV-associated TCR beta chains appeared HLA-restricted. Rarity characterized most TCR sequences, yet some public TCRs appeared in many donors.

CDR1 is MGHRA and CDR2 is YSYEKL in the germline V gene. Trimming pared 1 base from V and 5 bases from J, leaving 12 bases between. The CDR3 spans 15 residues. The PCR ran on 60 Vbeta and 13 Jbeta primers. Assay: immunoSEQ multiplex PCR; the TCRdb copy retains only in-frame clones and omits some. Its clone listing holds about 120,000 clones. As concerns this clone: Its antigen is currently unknown.

The TCR originated in a middle-aged woman in good health and CMV-seropositive. Input material: PBMCs. V gene TRBV4-1 combines with J gene TRBJ2-4; no definite D call. This CDR3 is CASSQAPTMENIQYF. CDR3 in DNA: TGCGCCAGCAGCCAAGCGCCCACTATGGAAAACATTCAGTACTTC.